Following are 18 T cell receptor beta chains from one sample sequenced in a study of blood T cells in healthy people across ages. Primers used in a second PCR of roughly 6 to 12 cycles were a sample-barcoded 5' primer and a J-beta primer mix. TCRdb itself ran the 5' RACE reads through MiXCR, one entry per CDR3 protein. Of 1,500,000 or so distinct CDR3 sequences in the sample, 45% to 70% are singletons; the top ten hold roughly 7%. Sequences were obtained from blood. These receptors were taken from a man aged 18 to 29 in good health.

J is TRBJ1-2 and V is TRBV10-3; D might be TRBD1 (5 bases). The germline CDR1 and CDR2 sequences are ENHRY and SYGVKD. Trimming pared 3 bases from V and 7 bases from J, leaving 9 bases between. The CDR3 covers 12 residues. The CDR3 reads CAISDLGGGYTF. CDR3 DNA: TGTGCCATCAGTGACCTTGGGGGTGGCTACACCTTC.

This sequence joins TRBV20-1 and TRBJ2-1; 7 bases agree with TRBD2. This CDR3 contains 14 residues. V shed 3 bases and J 6 bases; nucleotides not matched to a gene: 8. Germline lookup yields CDR1 DFQATT and CDR2 SNEGSKA (reference sequence). The CDR3, as DNA: TGCAGTGCTAGTCGGGGACTAACCCGCAATGAGCAGTTCTTC. It translates to CSASRGLTRNEQFF.

The genes are TRBV9 and TRBJ2-5; no clear D gene. Germline V CDR1 and CDR2: SGDLS, YYNGEE. Trimming removed 0 bases from V and 1 base from J, with 13 bases in between. The CDR3 spans 16 residues. DNA of the CDR3: TGTGCCAGCAGCGTAGGGTTGGGCTATTCCCAAGAGACCCAGTACTTC. This encodes CASSVGLGYSQETQYF.

The chain recombines TRBV4-3 with TRBJ2-4; tentatively, D is TRBD2 (5 bases). The DNA end is a closer match to TRBJ2-7, so the J assignment may be wrong. This CDR3 region has 15 residues. Germline V gene lookup returns CDR1 LGHNA and CDR2 YSLEER. The CDR3 loop reads CASSQGGQELYEQYF. The CDR3 nucleotides read TGCGCCAGCAGCCAAGGAGGGCAGGAACTGTACGAGCAGTACTTC.

The chain has TRBV2 and TRBJ1-4; no definite D call. The CDR3 contains 15 residues. Germline CDR1 reads SNHLY; CDR2 reads FYNNEI. The V gene lost 5 bases and the J gene lost 5 bases, with 15 bases spanning the gap. The CDR3: CASSPTEYTNEKLFF. DNA for the CDR3: TGTGCCAGCAGTCCGACCGAATACACGAATGAAAAACTGTTTTTT.

This clonotype was counted at least ten times. CDR3 sequence reads: CSVGGARTSTDTQYF. For the CDR3, the DNA is TGCAGCGTTGGAGGCGCGCGGACTAGCACAGATACGCAGTATTTT. The rearrangement joins TRBV29-1 to TRBJ2-3; the D gene is possibly TRBD2 (5 bases). From germline, CDR1 is SQVTM and CDR2 ANQGSEA. Trimming cost V 4 bases and J 0 bases, with 14 bases left between them. This CDR3 region has 15 residues.

The chain is built from TRBV10-3 and TRBJ1-2; D is undetermined. This CDR3 region has 11 residues. V lost 5 bases, J lost 8 bases, and 9 bases lay in between. Germline CDR1 reads ENHRY; CDR2 reads SYGVKD. This chain's CDR3 is CAISTGRGYTF. CDR3 nucleotides: TGTGCCATCAGTACGGGCCGAGGCTACACCTTC.

The chain joins TRBV6-1 to TRBJ2-4; maybe TRBD2 (6 bases). Germline V gene sequence: CDR1 MNHNS, CDR2 SASEGT. With 6 bases removed from V and 1 base from J, the gap between germline ends came to 16 bases. CDR3 length: 16 amino acids. The DNA for the CDR3 is TGTGCCAGCAGCCCTCACGGGGGAAAGGCCAAAAACATTCAGTACTTC. It encodes CASSPHGGKAKNIQYF.

The chain employs TRBV18 and TRBJ2-1; TRBD2 is a possible D gene (5 bases). This CDR3 comprises 14 residues. V shed 6 bases and J shed 9 bases, with 18 bases lying between them. The germline V gene has CDR1 KGHSH and CDR2 LQKENI. Written as DNA, the CDR3 is TGTGCCAGCTCTTCCCTACAACAAGGGAGTGAGCAGTTCTTC. Its translation: CASSSLQQGSEQFF.

The CDR3 here is CASSLASGVYTQYF. The CDR3 DNA sequence: TGTGCCAGCAGTTTGGCTAGCGGGGTTTATACGCAGTATTTT. The J gene is TRBJ2-3, the V gene TRBV28; 9 nucleotides match TRBD2. After removal of 3 bases from V and 7 bases from J, the junction contained 5 bases not matched to a gene. Germline V gene sequence: CDR1 MDHEN, CDR2 SYDVKM. The CDR3 runs 14 residues.

This clonotype was found a few times. The J gene is TRBJ2-7, the V gene TRBV28; D might be TRBD1 (6 bases). Germline CDR1 is MDHEN and CDR2 is SYDVKM. V dropped 7 bases and J dropped 4 bases, with 17 bases sitting between them. The CDR3 is 14 residues long. CDR3 DNA sequence: TGTGCCAGCACGGAAGGGACAAATGGGTACGAGCAGTACTTC. The encoded protein is CASTEGTNGYEQYF.

Worth noting for this clonotype: Its ends do not fully match the called genes, so a read error is possible. The gene calls are TRBV7-9 and TRBJ2-3; the D is unclear. Germline V gene lookup returns CDR1 SEHNR and CDR2 FQNEAQ (reference sequence). The CDR3 runs to 14 residues. The CDR3 coding sequence is TGTGCCAGAAGCTTAGAACAGCCCACAGATACGCAGTATTTT. Protein product: CARSLEQPTDTQYF.

In its sample, this clonotype was seen once. The chain joins TRBV5-1 to TRBJ2-7; 7 bases line up with TRBD1. CDR1 is SGHRS, CDR2 YFSETQ, per germline. V was pared by 1 base and J by 0 bases, with 4 bases of the junction left unmatched. The CDR3 spans 15 residues. CDR3 sequence reads: CASSLQGTVSYEQYF. In DNA form, the CDR3 reads TGCGCCAGCAGCTTGCAGGGGACAGTCTCCTACGAGCAGTACTTC.

In its sample, this clonotype was seen many times. J is TRBJ1-1 and V is TRBV6-5; D is unresolved. This CDR3 has 12 residues. The germline CDR1 and CDR2 sequences are MNHEY and SVGAGI. V dropped 5 bases and J dropped 1 base, with 5 bases sitting between them. CDR3 nucleotides: TGTGCCAGCAGTGCGGGGAACACTGAAGCTTTCTTT. Its protein is CASSAGNTEAFF.

This chain connects TRBV14 to TRBJ1-4; D unclear. This CDR3 is built from 16 residues. Germline CDR1 is SGHDN and CDR2 is FVKESK. V shed 0 bases and J shed 5 bases, with 13 bases lying between them. The CDR3 is CASSQDGGSQNEKLFF. In DNA, the CDR3 is TGTGCCAGCAGCCAAGATGGCGGCAGCCAGAATGAAAAACTGTTTTTT.

The rearrangement uses TRBV6-5 and TRBJ2-7, with 8 bases aligning to TRBD1. CDR1 MNHEY and CDR2 SVGAGI come from the germline V gene. The CDR3 has 14 amino acids. V shed 2 bases, J shed 1 base, and the junction held 1 base outside the gene matches. The CDR3 bases are TGTGCCAGCAGTTACCGGGACAGGTCCTACGAGCAGTACTTC. Its protein product is CASSYRDRSYEQYF.

V is TRBV6-1 and J is TRBJ2-1; 10 positions agree with TRBD2. This CDR3 has 15 residues. Germline V gives CDR1 MNHNS, CDR2 SASEGT. The J segment lost 6 bases and the V segment lost 4 bases, leaving 6 bases of the junction unmatched. CDR3 coding DNA: TGTGCCAGCAGTGGAGCGGGAGGGCCGGGCAATGAGCAGTTCTTC. Translating it yields CASSGAGGPGNEQFF.

This clonotype came up a few times. The chain uses TRBV21-1 and TRBJ2-4. TRBV21-1 is classified as a pseudogene. This CDR3 spans 13 amino acids. CDR3 coding DNA: TGTGCCAGCCAGGGGCTAGGCAAAAACATTCAGTACTTC. As protein: CASQGLGKNIQYF.